This T cell receptor beta chain was sequenced in a study of T cells in Graves' hyperthyroidism and ophthalmopathy. Study-wide results and limits: Classification by a 13 V-J model distinguished ophthalmopathy from stable hyperthyroidism. Expanded thyroid clonotypes (above 0.001) were mostly also found in blood.

Patients counted as stable if ophthalmopathy did not develop within 18 months. This clonotype occurred a few times. The target antigen is unknown. Amplification of TCR beta CDR3 regions used RNA as the template. The TCR CDR3 first-round RT-PCR relied on the HTBI primer set. TCRdb reanalysed the multiplex PCR reads using MiXCR and keeps one entry per CDR3 protein. The sample holds fewer than 350,000 distinct CDR3 sequences, over 15% seen once. CDR1 and CDR2 from the germline V gene are SGHRS and YFSETQ. The CDR3 extends over 15 amino acids. The germline V and J ends were trimmed by 5 bases and 6 bases, with 21 bases remaining between them.

Sequences were obtained from blood. This rearrangement joins TRBV5-1 to TRBJ2-7; D tentatively reads TRBD1 or TRBD2 (5 bases each). This receptor was taken from a woman aged 45-65 years with Graves' hyperthyroidism. The CDR3 nucleotides are TGCGCCAGCAGTGCCGAGGGGAGTCATGTGAGCGAGCAGTACTTC. Amino acid sequence: CASSAEGSHVSEQYF.